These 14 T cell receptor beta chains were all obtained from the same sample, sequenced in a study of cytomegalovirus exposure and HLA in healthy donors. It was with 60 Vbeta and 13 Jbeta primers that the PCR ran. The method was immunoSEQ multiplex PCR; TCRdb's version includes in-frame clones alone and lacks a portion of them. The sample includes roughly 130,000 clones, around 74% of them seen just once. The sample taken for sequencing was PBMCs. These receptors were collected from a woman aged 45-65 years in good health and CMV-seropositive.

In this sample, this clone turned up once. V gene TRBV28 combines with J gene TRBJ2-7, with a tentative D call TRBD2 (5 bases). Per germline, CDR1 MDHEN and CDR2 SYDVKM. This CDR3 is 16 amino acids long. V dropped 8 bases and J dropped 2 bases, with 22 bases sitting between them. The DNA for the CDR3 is TGTGCCAGCTCAGTTTTAGTCGGCGGGCCTCCCTACGAGCAGTACTTC. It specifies CASSVLVGGPPYEQYF.

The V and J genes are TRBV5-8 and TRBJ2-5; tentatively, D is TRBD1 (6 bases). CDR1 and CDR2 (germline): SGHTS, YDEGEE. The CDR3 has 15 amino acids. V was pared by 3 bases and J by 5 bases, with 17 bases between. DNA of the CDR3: TGTGCCAGCAGCTCCCGCAGGGGAATATTCGAGACCCAGTACTTC. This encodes CASSSRRGIFETQYF.

This CDR3 is CASSIRGGPDTF. As DNA, the CDR3 is TGTGCCAGTAGTATAAGGGGGGGGCCGGACACCTTC. The chain couples TRBV19 to TRBJ1-2; D may be TRBD1 (6 bases). Trimming stripped 2 bases from V and 12 bases from J, with 13 bases between. CDR1 and CDR2 (germline): LNHDA, SQIVND (reference sequence). There are 12 residues in the CDR3.

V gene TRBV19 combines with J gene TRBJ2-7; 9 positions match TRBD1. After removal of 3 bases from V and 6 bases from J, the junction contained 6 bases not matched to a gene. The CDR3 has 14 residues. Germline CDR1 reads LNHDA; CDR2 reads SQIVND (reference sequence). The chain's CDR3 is CASSITGQGSEQYF. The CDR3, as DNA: TGTGCCAGTAGTATTACGGGACAGGGAAGCGAGCAGTACTTC.

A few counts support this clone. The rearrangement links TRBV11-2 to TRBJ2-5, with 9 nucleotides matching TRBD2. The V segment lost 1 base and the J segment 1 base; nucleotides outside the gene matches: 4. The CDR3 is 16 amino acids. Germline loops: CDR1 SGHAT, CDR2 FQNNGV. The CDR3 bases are TGTGCCAGCAGCTTAGCCGCTAGCGGGGTCCAAGAGACCCAGTACTTC. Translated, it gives CASSLAASGVQETQYF.

The CDR3 loop reads CASSGAGGRNTDTQYF. The CDR3 coding sequence is TGTGCCAGCAGCGGCGCGGGGGGCCGAAACACAGATACGCAGTATTTT. V and J are TRBV5-4 and TRBJ2-3; TRBD2 aligns across 8 bases. The germline V gene has CDR1 SGHNT and CDR2 YYREEE (reference sequence). V shed 4 bases and J 2 bases; nucleotides not matched to a gene: 9. The CDR3 consists of 16 residues.

CDR3 sequence reads: CASSLSAFMNTEAFF. The CDR3, as DNA: TGTGCCAGCAGCTTAAGCGCCTTCATGAACACTGAAGCTTTCTTT. The V gene is TRBV13, the J gene TRBJ1-1; D unclear. Germline CDR1 is PRHDT and CDR2 is FYEKMQ (reference sequence). V lost 2 bases to trimming and J lost 0 bases, with 10 bases between them. The CDR3 has 15 residues.

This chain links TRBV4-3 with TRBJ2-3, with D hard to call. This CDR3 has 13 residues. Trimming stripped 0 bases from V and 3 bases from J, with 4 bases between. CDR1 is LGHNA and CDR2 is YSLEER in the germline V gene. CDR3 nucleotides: TGCGCCAGCAGCCAAGATCGGACAGATACGCAGTATTTT. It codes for CASSQDRTDTQYF.

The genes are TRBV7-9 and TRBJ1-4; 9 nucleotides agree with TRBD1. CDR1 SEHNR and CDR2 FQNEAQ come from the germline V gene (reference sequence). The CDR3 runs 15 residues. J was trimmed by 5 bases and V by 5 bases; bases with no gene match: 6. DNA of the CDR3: TGTGCCAGCAGCCCTTCCGGGACAGGGAATGAAAAACTGTTTTTT. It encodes CASSPSGTGNEKLFF.

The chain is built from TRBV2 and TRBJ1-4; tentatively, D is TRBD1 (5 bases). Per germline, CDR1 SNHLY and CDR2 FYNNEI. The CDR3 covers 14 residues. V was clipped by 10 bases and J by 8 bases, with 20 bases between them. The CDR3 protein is CATGGGVNGEKLFF. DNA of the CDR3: TGTGCCACTGGGGGAGGGGTAAACGGAGAAAAACTGTTTTTT.

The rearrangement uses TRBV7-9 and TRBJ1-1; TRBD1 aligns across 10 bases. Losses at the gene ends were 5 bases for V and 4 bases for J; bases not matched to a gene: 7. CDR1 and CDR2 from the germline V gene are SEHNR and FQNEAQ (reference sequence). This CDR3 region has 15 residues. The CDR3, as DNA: TGTGCCAGCAGCCTGACAGGGGGCGCGGGCACTGAAGCTTTCTTT. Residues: CASSLTGGAGTEAFF. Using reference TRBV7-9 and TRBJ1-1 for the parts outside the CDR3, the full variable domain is DTGVSQNPRHKITKRGQNVTFRCDPISEHNRLYWYRQTLGQGPEFLTYFQNEAQLEKSRLLSDRFSAERPKGSFSTLEIQRTEQGDSAMYLCASSLTGGAGTEAFFGQGTRLTVV.

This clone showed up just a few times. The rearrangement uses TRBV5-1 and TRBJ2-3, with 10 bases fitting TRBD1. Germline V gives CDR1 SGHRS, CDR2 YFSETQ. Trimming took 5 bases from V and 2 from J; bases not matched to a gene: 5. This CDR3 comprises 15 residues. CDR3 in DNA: TGCGCCAGCAGGTCGACAGGGGGCTCCACAGATACGCAGTATTTT. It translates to CASRSTGGSTDTQYF. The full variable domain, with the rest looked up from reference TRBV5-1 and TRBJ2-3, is KAGVTQTPRYLIKTRGQQVTLSCSPISGHRSVSWYQQTPGQGLQFLFEYFSETQRNKGNFPGRFSGRQFSNSRSEMNVSTLELGDSALYLCASRSTGGSTDTQYFGPGTRLTVL.

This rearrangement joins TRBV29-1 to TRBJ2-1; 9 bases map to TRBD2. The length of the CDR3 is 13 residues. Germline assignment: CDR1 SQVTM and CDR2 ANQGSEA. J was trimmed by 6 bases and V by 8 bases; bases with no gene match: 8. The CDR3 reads CSTSGTSSNEQFF. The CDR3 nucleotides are TGCAGCACCTCCGGGACTAGCAGCAATGAGCAGTTCTTC.

The CDR3 DNA sequence: TGTGCCTGGGTGGGGACTAGCGGGGTCACAGATACGCAGTATTTT. Translated, it gives CAWVGTSGVTDTQYF. The genes are TRBV30 and TRBJ2-3, with 13 bases fitting TRBD2. The ends lost 5 bases at V and 2 bases at J; junction bases unmatched: 4. This CDR3 has 15 amino acids. The germline V gene encodes CDR1 GTSNPN and CDR2 SVGIG (reference sequence).